These 21 T cell receptor beta chains came from one sample sequenced in a study of low-dose radiotherapy and immunotherapy resistance in tumors. Described time point: before trial treatment. The authors amplified TCRs for approximately 20 PCR cycles with a constant-region primer and a V-primer adapter. TCRdb passed the reads through MiXCR, listing each CDR3 protein once. The top ten clones hold approximately 6.2% of a sample with tens of thousands of distinct CDR3 sequences, approximately 10% of them seen once. Sequences were derived from PBMCs, sampled before treatment. The receptors were gathered from a female donor with ovarian cancer.

Only a few counts were recorded for this clonotype. V usage is TRBV20-1 and J usage is TRBJ1-3; D is undetermined. Per germline, CDR1 DFQATT and CDR2 SNEGSKA (reference sequence). The CDR3 has 15 amino acids. Trimming stripped 3 bases from V and 0 bases from J, with 12 bases between. Written as DNA, the CDR3 is TGCAGTGCTAGGGGCGAATTCCTCTCTGGAAACACCATATATTTT. Protein product: CSARGEFLSGNTIYF.

Ten or more counts support this clonotype. The chain couples TRBV6-2 or TRBV6-3 to TRBJ2-7; tentatively, D is TRBD2 (6 bases). The V gene's germline CDR1 is MNHEY and CDR2 SVGEGT. The CDR3 has 11 amino acids. Trimming took off 8 bases at V and 4 bases at J, with 9 bases between the two ends. Written as DNA, the CDR3 is TGTGCCAGCGCCGGGGGATACGAGCAGTACTTC. Protein product: CASAGGYEQYF.

This clonotype was seen many times. The genes are TRBV28 and TRBJ1-1, with D perhaps matching TRBD1 (6 bases). Trimming left V 6 bases short and J 8 bases short, with 10 bases between. The CDR3 is 11 residues long. Germline CDR1 reads MDHEN; CDR2 reads SYDVKM. DNA of the CDR3: TGTGCCAGCAGGTATCAGGGGGAAGCTTTCTTT. It codes for CASRYQGEAFF.

The table lists this clonotype with many counts. The V and J genes are TRBV4-1 and TRBJ2-3; the D gene is possibly TRBD2 (5 bases). There are 17 residues in the CDR3. Trimming left V 2 bases short and J 1 base short, with 16 bases between. Per the germline V gene, CDR1 is MGHRA and CDR2 is YSYEKL. The CDR3 nucleotides read TGCGCCAGCAGCCAAATACGGACTGGAGGTGGCACAGATACGCAGTATTTT. It translates to CASSQIRTGGGTDTQYF.

This clonotype has at least ten counts. This chain joins TRBV5-1 and TRBJ1-2; 10 positions agree with TRBD1. CDR3 length equals 15 residues. CDR1 is SGHRS, CDR2 YFSETQ, per germline. V lost 5 bases and J lost 4; bases outside the gene matches: 8. The CDR3 is CASRPGTGALYGYTF. Written as DNA, the CDR3 is TGCGCCAGCAGGCCCGGGACAGGGGCTCTCTATGGCTACACCTTC.

This clonotype was seen ten or more times. The chain joins TRBV5-1 to TRBJ2-5, with D possibly TRBD2 on 7 matching bases. V was pared by 0 bases and J by 4 bases, with 19 bases between. Germline CDR1 reads SGHRS; CDR2 reads YFSETQ. The CDR3 loop spans 17 amino acids. In nucleotides, the CDR3 is TGCGCCAGCAGCTTGGCCGGCGGGGGCAGGGGAGGAGAGACCCAGTACTTC. It yields the protein CASSLAGGGRGGETQYF. The full variable domain, with the rest looked up from reference TRBV5-1 and TRBJ2-5, is KAGVTQTPRYLIKTRGQQVTLSCSPISGHRSVSWYQQTPGQGLQFLFEYFSETQRNKGNFPGRFSGRQFSNSRSEMNVSTLELGDSALYLCASSLAGGGRGGETQYFGPGTRLLVL.

The sample holds many counts of this clonotype. V and J are TRBV7-3 and TRBJ2-1; 9 bases align to TRBD2. The CDR3 is made up of 15 amino acids. CDR1 and CDR2 (germline): SGHTA, FQGTGA. Trimming cost V 1 base and J 6 bases; bases outside gene matches: 4. CDR3 bases: TGTGCCAGCAGCTTAAGTAGCGGGAGTCGCAATGAGCAGTTCTTC. Translated, it gives CASSLSSGSRNEQFF.

This clonotype occurred many times. The chain couples TRBV30 to TRBJ2-1; D is unclear. The CDR3 extends over 13 amino acids. The V end lost 2 bases, the J end lost 4 bases, and 9 bases lay between the germline ends. Germline CDR1 and CDR2: GTSNPN and SVGIG (reference sequence). In DNA form, the CDR3 reads TGTGCCTGGAGTCTGGACGATTACAATGAGCAGTTCTTC. It codes for CAWSLDDYNEQFF. Drawing the rest from reference TRBV30 and TRBJ2-1, the complete variable domain is SQTIHQWPATLVQPVGSPLSLECTVEGTSNPNLYWYRQAAGRGLQLLFYSVGIGQISSEVPQNLSASRPQDRQFILSSKKLLLSDSGFYLCAWSLDDYNEQFFGPGTRLTVL.

This clonotype occurred many times. This chain joins TRBV6-1 and TRBJ2-4; 7 bases align to TRBD1. V lost 5 bases to trimming and J lost 5 bases; unmatched junction nucleotides: 21. Per the germline V gene, CDR1 is MNHNS and CDR2 is SASEGT. The CDR3 sequence is 19 residues long. CDR3 residues: CASSPPGQVPFSPQNIQYF. In nucleotides, the CDR3 is TGTGCCAGCAGTCCTCCTGGACAGGTCCCGTTTTCGCCCCAAAACATTCAGTACTTC.

This clonotype showed up many times. V and J are TRBV6-2 or TRBV6-3 and TRBJ1-1; D ambiguous. The length of the CDR3 is 13 residues. CDR1 and CDR2 (germline): MNHEY, SVGEGT. V was cut by 4 bases and J by 6 bases, with 12 bases left in between. CDR3 sequence reads: CASSSIWESEAFF. DNA of the CDR3: TGTGCCAGCAGTTCAATTTGGGAATCTGAAGCTTTCTTT.

The table lists this clonotype with many counts. The chain joins TRBV6-2 or TRBV6-3 to TRBJ1-1, with D uncertain. CDR3 size: 13 residues. Germline V lookup: CDR1 MNHEY, CDR2 SVGEGT. With 4 bases removed from V and 2 bases from J, the gap between germline ends came to 8 bases. The CDR3 bases are TGTGCCAGCAGTTGGCGGTTTAACACTGAAGCTTTCTTT. Translation: CASSWRFNTEAFF.

Remarks on this clonotype: A read error is the likely source, as a far larger clone sits one nucleotide away. The rearrangement links TRBV7-9 to TRBJ2-1, with no clear D. The CDR3 length is 12 residues. The V end lost 6 bases, the J end lost 10 bases, and 13 bases lay between the germline ends. Per germline, CDR1 SEHNR and CDR2 FQNEAQ (reference sequence). The DNA for the CDR3 is TGTGCCAGCAGTTTAACTGGGCCCGAGCAGTTCTTC. Translating it yields CASSLTGPEQFF.

This clonotype was detected ten times or more. This chain uses TRBV7-2 with TRBJ2-7; 9 bases map to TRBD2. The V gene end was trimmed by 5 bases and the J gene end by 3 bases; junction bases not matched to a gene: 8. The CDR3 totals 15 residues. CDR1 is SGHTA and CDR2 is FQGNSA in the germline V gene. The CDR3 loop reads CASSPSGGTNYEQYF. In DNA form, the CDR3 reads TGTGCCAGCAGCCCAAGCGGGGGGACCAACTACGAGCAGTACTTC.

This clonotype appeared a few times. The V gene is TRBV21-1, the J gene TRBJ2-7. TRBV21-1 is given as a pseudogene. The CDR3 runs 14 residues. Here the CDR3 reads CASSNLGRTYEQYF. The DNA for the CDR3 is TGTGCCAGCAGCAACCTTGGTCGGACCTACGAGCAGTACTTC.

This clonotype was seen ten or more times. The V and J genes are TRBV6-9 and TRBJ1-6; D is undetermined. The V end lost 2 bases, the J end lost 6 bases, and 26 bases lay between the germline ends. The CDR3 is 20 residues long. Germline CDR1 reads MNHGY; CDR2 reads SVAAGI. The CDR3 nucleotides read TGTGCCAGCAGTTATATCGGGCAGTACGAACCGAGAATTCTTAATTCACCCCTCCACTTT. Translated: CASSYIGQYEPRILNSPLHF.

This clonotype was recorded many times. This sequence joins TRBV20-1 and TRBJ2-3; D call uncertain. There are 14 residues in the CDR3. Germline V gene sequence: CDR1 DFQATT, CDR2 SNEGSKA (reference sequence). Deletions cut 3 bases from V and 2 bases from J, with 12 bases between. The CDR3 spells CSARASLDTDTQYF. The CDR3 nucleotides are TGCAGTGCTAGGGCCTCCCTCGACACAGATACGCAGTATTTT.

V gene TRBV2 combines with J gene TRBJ2-7, with D perhaps matching TRBD2 (6 bases). The CDR3 is 15 amino acids. Trimming left V 5 bases short and J 0 bases short, with 14 bases between. Germline lookup yields CDR1 SNHLY and CDR2 FYNNEI. The CDR3: CASSTQGGNSYEQYF. The CDR3 bases are TGTGCCAGCAGTACCCAAGGAGGGAACTCCTACGAGCAGTACTTC.

There are many counts of this clonotype. V usage is TRBV29-1 and J usage is TRBJ1-6; 7 bases map to TRBD1. V lost 6 bases to trimming and J lost 0 bases; unmatched junction nucleotides: 8. The germline gives CDR1 SQVTM, CDR2 ANQGSEA. CDR3 length equals 16 residues. DNA of the CDR3: TGCAGCGTAGTCGGACAGGCCAGCTCCTATAATTCACCCCTCCACTTT. This gives the protein CSVVGQASSYNSPLHF.

There are many counts of this clonotype. This sequence joins TRBV6-5 and TRBJ2-3; D unresolved. The germline V gene encodes CDR1 MNHEY and CDR2 SVGAGI. CDR3 size: 16 residues. Between the trimmed V and J ends, which lost 6 bases and 0 bases, there was a span of 16 bases. The CDR3 reads CASSPLQFRSTDTQYF. The DNA of the CDR3 is TGTGCCAGCAGCCCACTCCAGTTCCGGAGCACAGATACGCAGTATTTT.

This clonotype occurred many times. V usage is TRBV10-1 and J usage is TRBJ2-7; D is perhaps TRBD2 (5 bases). Germline values: CDR1 WNHNN, CDR2 SYGVQD (reference sequence). V lost 2 bases and J lost 2, with 10 bases in between. This CDR3 region has 14 residues. The CDR3 reads CASSESSGAYEQYF. The DNA for the CDR3 is TGCGCCAGCAGTGAGAGTTCCGGGGCCTACGAGCAGTACTTC.

This clonotype was found many times. The chain is built from TRBV10-3 and TRBJ2-1; possibly TRBD1 or TRBD2 for D (5 bases each). V lost 5 bases, J lost 0 bases, and 26 bases lay in between. The CDR3 consists of 20 residues. CDR1 and CDR2 (germline): ENHRY, SYGVKD. The DNA of the CDR3 is TGTGCCATCAGTCAAGCCCTGGGGTCGATTGGGACGAGCTCCTACAATGAGCAGTTCTTC. Translation gives CAISQALGSIGTSSYNEQFF.